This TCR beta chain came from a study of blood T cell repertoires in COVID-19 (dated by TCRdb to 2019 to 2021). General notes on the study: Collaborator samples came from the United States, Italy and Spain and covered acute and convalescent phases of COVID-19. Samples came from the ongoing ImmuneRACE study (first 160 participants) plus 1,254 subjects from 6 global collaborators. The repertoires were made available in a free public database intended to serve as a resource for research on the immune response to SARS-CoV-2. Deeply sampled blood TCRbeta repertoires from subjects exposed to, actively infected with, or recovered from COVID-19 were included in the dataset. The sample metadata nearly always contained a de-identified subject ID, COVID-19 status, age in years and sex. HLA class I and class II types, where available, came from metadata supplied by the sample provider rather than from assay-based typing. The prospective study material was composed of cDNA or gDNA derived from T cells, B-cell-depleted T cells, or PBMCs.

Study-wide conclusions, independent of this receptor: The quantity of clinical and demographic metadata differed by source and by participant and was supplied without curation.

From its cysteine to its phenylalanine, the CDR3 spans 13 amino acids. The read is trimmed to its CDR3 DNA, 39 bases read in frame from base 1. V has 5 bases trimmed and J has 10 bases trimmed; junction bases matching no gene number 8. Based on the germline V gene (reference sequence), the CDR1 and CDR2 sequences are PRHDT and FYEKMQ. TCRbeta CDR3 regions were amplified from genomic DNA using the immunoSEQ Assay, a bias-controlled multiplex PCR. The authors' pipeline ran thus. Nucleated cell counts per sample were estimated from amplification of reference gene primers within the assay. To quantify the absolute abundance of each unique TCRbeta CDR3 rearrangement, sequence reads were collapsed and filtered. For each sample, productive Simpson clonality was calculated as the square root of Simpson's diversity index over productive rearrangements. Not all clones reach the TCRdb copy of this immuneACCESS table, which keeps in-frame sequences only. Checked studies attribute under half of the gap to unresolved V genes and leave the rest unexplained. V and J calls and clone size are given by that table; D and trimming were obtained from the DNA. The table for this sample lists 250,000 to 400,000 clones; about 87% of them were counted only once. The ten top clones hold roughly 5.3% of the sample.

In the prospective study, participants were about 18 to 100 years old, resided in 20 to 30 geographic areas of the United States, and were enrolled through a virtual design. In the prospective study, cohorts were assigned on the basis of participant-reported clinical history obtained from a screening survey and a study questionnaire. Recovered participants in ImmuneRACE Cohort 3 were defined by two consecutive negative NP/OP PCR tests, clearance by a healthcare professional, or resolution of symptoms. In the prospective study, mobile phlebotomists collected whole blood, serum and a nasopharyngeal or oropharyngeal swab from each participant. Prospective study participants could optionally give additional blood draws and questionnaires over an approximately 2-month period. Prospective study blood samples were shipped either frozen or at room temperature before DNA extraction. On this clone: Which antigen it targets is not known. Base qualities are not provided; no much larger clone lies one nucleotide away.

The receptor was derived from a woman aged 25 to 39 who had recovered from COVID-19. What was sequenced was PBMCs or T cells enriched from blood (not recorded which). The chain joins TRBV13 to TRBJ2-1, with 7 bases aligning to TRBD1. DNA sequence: TGTGCCAGCAGCATCACGGACAGGCGGGAGCAGTTCTTC. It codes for CASSITDRREQFF. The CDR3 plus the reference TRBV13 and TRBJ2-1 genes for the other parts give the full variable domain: AAGVIQSPRHLIKEKRETATLKCYPIPRHDTVYWYQQGPGQDPQFLISFYEKMQSDKGSIPDRFSAQQFSDYHSELNMSSLELGDSALYFCASSITDRREQFFGPGTRLTVL.